A selection of T cell receptor beta chains follows, all from one sample in a study of T-cell reconstitution after alpha-beta-depleted transplantation in children. One entry per CDR3 protein, called by TCRdb with MiXCR from the PCR reads. The sample holds around 700,000 distinct CDR3 sequences; around 13% are singletons and the top ten take 0.65% to 0.9%. Sequences were derived from PBMCs, sampled before TCRalphabeta/CD19-depleted stem cell transplant. These receptors all stem from a girl aged 2 to 10 with congenital amegakaryocytic thrombocytopenia, due to receive a stem cell transplant. The CDR3 runs from the conserved cysteine through the conserved F or W. The order of the fields is D gene, J gene, clone size, V gene, CDR3 DNA, CDR3 protein. A D gene is named only where the DNA matches it firmly. A row's size may be missing; if present it is once, few, many or a size class.

D: TRBD2; J: TRBJ2-3; size: few; V: TRBV20-1; DNA: TGCAGTGCTAGAGATCTACCGCTCACCGGGACTAGCGCCACAGATACGCAGTATTTT; CDR3: CSARDLPLTGTSATDTQYF
D: .; J: TRBJ2-7; size: many; V: TRBV20-1; DNA: TGCAGTGCTAGAGCCCTATACGAGCAGTACTTC; CDR3: CSARALYEQYF
D: .; J: TRBJ2-2; size: .; V: TRBV5-1; DNA: TGCGCCAGCAGCTTAGAAACGACACACACCGGGGAGCTGTTTTTT; CDR3: CASSLETTHTGELFF
D: .; J: TRBJ2-2; size: many; V: TRBV10-3; DNA: TGTGCCATCAGTGAAGGTACCGGGGAGCTGTTTTTT; CDR3: CAISEGTGELFF
D: .; J: TRBJ2-1; size: .; V: TRBV20-1; DNA: TGCAGTGCTAGTTGGCGATTCAATGAGCAGTTCTTC; CDR3: CSASWRFNEQFF
D: .; J: TRBJ2-3; size: .; V: TRBV3-1; DNA: TGTGCCAGCAGCCAAGCAGCGGTAGCCCAAGGTTCTTCCACAGATACGCAGTATTTT; CDR3: CASSQAAVAQGSSTDTQYF
D: TRBD1; J: TRBJ1-6; size: few; V: TRBV20-1; DNA: TGCAGTGCTAGTACCGGACAGGGGATTAATTCACCCCTCCACTTT; CDR3: CSASTGQGINSPLHF
D: .; J: TRBJ1-5; size: many; V: TRBV20-1; DNA: TGCAGTGCCCAGGTGGAAGTTGATCAGCCCCAGCATTTT; CDR3: CSAQVEVDQPQHF
D: TRBD1; J: TRBJ1-2; size: few; V: TRBV7-2; DNA: TGTGCCAGCAGCTTAGAGGCAGGGGGCGCAGTCTCCTTC; CDR3: CASSLEAGGAVSF
D: .; J: TRBJ2-7; size: many; V: TRBV28; DNA: TGTGCCAGCAGTTTAGAGGCCGAGCAGTACTTC; CDR3: CASSLEAEQYF
D: .; J: TRBJ2-5; size: many; V: TRBV29-1; DNA: TGCAGCGTTGGTTCGGGGAGAGAGACCCAGTACTTC; CDR3: CSVGSGRETQYF
D: .; J: TRBJ2-5; size: many; V: TRBV6-5; DNA: TGTGCCAGCAGTTACTCCGCGCGGATTTGGGAGACCCAGTACTTC; CDR3: CASSYSARIWETQYF
D: TRBD2; J: TRBJ2-1; size: .; V: TRBV7-9; DNA: TGTGCCAGCAGCTTAGCAGGAGCGGGATATTACAATGAGCAGTTCTTC; CDR3: CASSLAGAGYYNEQFF
D: .; J: TRBJ2-3; size: .; V: TRBV12-3/TRBV12-4; DNA: TGTGCCACCCAGCTGAGCACAGATACGCAGTATTTT; CDR3: CATQLSTDTQYF
D: .; J: TRBJ1-3; size: many; V: TRBV20-1; DNA: TGCAGTGCTAAAATAACGTCCCCCGACTCTGGAAACACCATATATTTT; CDR3: CSAKITSPDSGNTIYF
D: .; J: TRBJ2-5; size: few; V: TRBV7-9; DNA: TGTGCCAGCAGCTTCGGTGTGGGAGAGACCCAGTACTTC; CDR3: CASSFGVGETQYF
D: TRBD2; J: TRBJ2-3; size: many; V: TRBV5-1; DNA: TGCGCCAGCAGCTCCGGACTAGCGGGCCAACCCACAGATACGCAGTATTTT; CDR3: CASSSGLAGQPTDTQYF
D: .; J: TRBJ2-3; size: many; V: TRBV20-1; DNA: TGCAGTGCTACAAGAACAGGGTCAGATACGCAGTATTTT; CDR3: CSATRTGSDTQYF
D: .; J: TRBJ2-1; size: many; V: TRBV5-1; DNA: TGCGCCAGCAGCTTGGTGGTTCCTGGCCACAATGAGCAGTTCTTC; CDR3: CASSLVVPGHNEQFF
D: .; J: TRBJ2-5; size: many; V: TRBV20-1; DNA: TGCAGTGCTAGCCTAGAAGAGACCCAGTACTTC; CDR3: CSASLEETQYF
D: .; J: TRBJ2-1; size: many; V: TRBV20-1; DNA: TGCAGTGCTAGGCAGGGAAACAATGAGCAGTTCTTC; CDR3: CSARQGNNEQFF
D: .; J: TRBJ2-5; size: many; V: TRBV20-1; DNA: TGCAGTGCTAGAGATCGGCTTCAAGAGACCCAGTACTTC; CDR3: CSARDRLQETQYF
D: TRBD1; J: TRBJ2-2; size: many; V: TRBV5-1; DNA: TGCGCCAGCAGCTTGGCGGCAGACAGGGTCACCGGGGAGCTGTTTTTT; CDR3: CASSLAADRVTGELFF
D: .; J: TRBJ2-3; size: many; V: TRBV24-1; DNA: TGTGCCACCAGTGAAAACTACCGGGACCCAGATACGCAGTATTTT; CDR3: CATSENYRDPDTQYF
D: .; J: TRBJ2-1; size: many; V: TRBV6-6; DNA: TGTGCCAGCACCCAGAGCTCCTACAATGAGCAGTTCTTC; CDR3: CASTQSSYNEQFF
D: .; J: TRBJ2-7; size: many; V: TRBV12-3/TRBV12-4; DNA: TGTGCCAGCAGTTTTGGGGGGCGCATTTACTACGAGCAGTACTTC; CDR3: CASSFGGRIYYEQYF
D: .; J: TRBJ2-1; size: many; V: TRBV20-1; DNA: TGCAGTGCTAGGAACCGGGATACCAGCAGCGATGAGCAGTTCTTC; CDR3: CSARNRDTSSDEQFF
D: TRBD2; J: TRBJ2-5; size: .; V: TRBV29-1; DNA: TGCAGCGTTGCGGTAGCGGGAAGCCGAGAGACCCAGTACTTC; CDR3: CSVAVAGSRETQYF
D: .; J: TRBJ2-5; size: .; V: TRBV25-1; DNA: TGTGCCAGCAGTGAAGGCAGTTTGTGGGAGACCCAGTACTTC; CDR3: CASSEGSLWETQYF
D: .; J: TRBJ2-4; size: many; V: TRBV12-3/TRBV12-4; DNA: TGTGCCAGCAGTTTTTTTAGGGCCGGTGGGAACATTCAGTACTTC; CDR3: CASSFFRAGGNIQYF
D: .; J: TRBJ2-6; size: many; V: TRBV6-5; DNA: TGTGCCAGCAGTTACGCCAGAGGTTATTTCTCTGGGGCCAACGTCCTGACTTTC; CDR3: CASSYARGYFSGANVLTF
D: .; J: TRBJ2-7; size: many; V: TRBV5-5; DNA: TGTGCCAGCAGCTCGGGCCCGAGCTCCTACGAGCAGTACTTC; CDR3: CASSSGPSSYEQYF
D: .; J: TRBJ1-2; size: many; V: TRBV4-1; DNA: TGCGCCAGCAGCCAAGGAGGTTTCAGGGGAACAGTCGGTGGCTACACCTTC; CDR3: CASSQGGFRGTVGGYTF
D: TRBD2; J: TRBJ2-7; size: few; V: TRBV6-6; DNA: TGTGCCAGCGGGACTACCACCTACGAGCAGTACTTC; CDR3: CASGTTTYEQYF
D: .; J: TRBJ2-7; size: few; V: TRBV10-3; DNA: TGTGCCACCGACACAGGTTCATTATCCTACGAGCAGTACTTC; CDR3: CATDTGSLSYEQYF
D: TRBD2; J: TRBJ2-2; size: many; V: TRBV11-3; DNA: TGTGCCAGCAGCCCCTCGGCGGGGGCGAACACCGGGGAGCTGTTTTTT; CDR3: CASSPSAGANTGELFF
D: .; J: TRBJ2-3; size: .; V: TRBV7-8; DNA: TGTGCCAGCAGCTTAGTGGAGGTTCGGACAGATACGCAGTATTTT; CDR3: CASSLVEVRTDTQYF
D: .; J: TRBJ2-2; size: few; V: TRBV20-1; DNA: TGCAGTGCTAGAGAAATTCTGGCAGATCTCACCGGGGAGCTGTTTTTT; CDR3: CSAREILADLTGELFF
D: TRBD1; J: TRBJ1-2; size: many; V: TRBV9; DNA: TGTGCCAGCACCGCGCTGGGACAGGGGTATGGGAGCTATGGCTACACCTTC; CDR3: CASTALGQGYGSYGYTF
D: .; J: TRBJ2-1; size: many; V: TRBV6-5; DNA: TGTGCCAGCAGTTACTCCACAGCCCTCAACAATGAGCAGTTCTTC; CDR3: CASSYSTALNNEQFF
D: .; J: TRBJ1-1; size: many; V: TRBV29-1; DNA: TGCAGCGTATCTGACATGGAAGCTTTCTTT; CDR3: CSVSDMEAFF
D: .; J: TRBJ2-5; size: many; V: TRBV12-3/TRBV12-4; DNA: TGTGCCAGCAGTTTTGAAGGGCCCTACATCTTAGAGACCCAGTACTTC; CDR3: CASSFEGPYILETQYF
D: .; J: TRBJ2-3; size: many; V: TRBV7-6; DNA: TGTGCCAGCAGCTTATTCAGAGGGTCCGATACGCAGTATTTT; CDR3: CASSLFRGSDTQYF
D: .; J: TRBJ2-7; size: few; V: TRBV5-5; DNA: TGTGCCAGCAGCTTGGAATTTTCGACAGGGAGGTACGAGCAGTACTTC; CDR3: CASSLEFSTGRYEQYF